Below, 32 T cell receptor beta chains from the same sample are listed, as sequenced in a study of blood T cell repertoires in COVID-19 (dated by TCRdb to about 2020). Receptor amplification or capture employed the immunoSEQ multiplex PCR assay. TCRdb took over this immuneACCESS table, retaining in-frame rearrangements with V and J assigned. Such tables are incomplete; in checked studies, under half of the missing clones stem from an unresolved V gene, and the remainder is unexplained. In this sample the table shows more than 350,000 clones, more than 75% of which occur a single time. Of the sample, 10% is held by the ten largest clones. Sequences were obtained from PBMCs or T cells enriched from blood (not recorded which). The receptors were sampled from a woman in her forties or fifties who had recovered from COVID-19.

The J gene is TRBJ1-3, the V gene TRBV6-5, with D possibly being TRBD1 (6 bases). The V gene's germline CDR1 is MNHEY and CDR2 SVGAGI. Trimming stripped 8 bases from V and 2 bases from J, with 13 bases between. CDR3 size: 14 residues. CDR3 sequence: CASSKGGTGNTIYF. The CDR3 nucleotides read TGTGCCAGCTCGAAGGGGGGGACTGGAAACACCATATATTTT.

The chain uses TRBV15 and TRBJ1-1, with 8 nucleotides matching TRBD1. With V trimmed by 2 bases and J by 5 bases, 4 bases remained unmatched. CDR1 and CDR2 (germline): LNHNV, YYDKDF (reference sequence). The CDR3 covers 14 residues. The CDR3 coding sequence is TGTGCCACCAGCAGACCGCACAGGGGGACTGAAGCTTTCTTT. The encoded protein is CATSRPHRGTEAFF.

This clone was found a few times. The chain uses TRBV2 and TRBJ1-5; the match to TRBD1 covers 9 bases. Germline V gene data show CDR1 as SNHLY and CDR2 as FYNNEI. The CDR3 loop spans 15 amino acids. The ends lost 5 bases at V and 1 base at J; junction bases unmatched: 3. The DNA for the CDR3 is TGTGCCAGCAGTACAGGGGGCACGAGCAATCAGCCCCAGCATTTT. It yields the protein CASSTGGTSNQPQHF.

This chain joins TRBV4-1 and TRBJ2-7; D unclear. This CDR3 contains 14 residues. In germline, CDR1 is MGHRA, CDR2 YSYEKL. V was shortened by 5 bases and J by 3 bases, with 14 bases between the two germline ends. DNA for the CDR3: TGCGCCAGCAGCTTCGAGACGGGTTTCTACGAGCAGTACTTC. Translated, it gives CASSFETGFYEQYF.

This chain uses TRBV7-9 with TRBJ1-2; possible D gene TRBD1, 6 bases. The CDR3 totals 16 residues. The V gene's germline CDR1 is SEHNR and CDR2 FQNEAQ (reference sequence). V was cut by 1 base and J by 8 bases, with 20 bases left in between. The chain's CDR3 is CASSLVWTEKRRGYTF. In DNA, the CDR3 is TGTGCCAGCAGCTTAGTCTGGACAGAGAAGCGTAGGGGCTACACCTTC.

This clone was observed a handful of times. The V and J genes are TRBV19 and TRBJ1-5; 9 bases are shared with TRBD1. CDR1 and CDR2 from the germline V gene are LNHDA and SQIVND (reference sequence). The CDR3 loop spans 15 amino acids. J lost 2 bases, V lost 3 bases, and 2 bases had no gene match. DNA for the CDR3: TGTGCCAGTAGTATCTGGACAGGGGGCAATCAGCCCCAGCATTTT. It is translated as CASSIWTGGNQPQHF.

The CDR3 sequence: CSASKTGSNYGYTF. DNA for the CDR3: TGCAGTGCTAGTAAAACAGGTAGTAACTATGGCTACACCTTC. This chain uses TRBV20-1 with TRBJ1-2; D is perhaps TRBD1 (5 bases). V was pared by 3 bases and J by 1 base, with 12 bases between. The CDR3 loop spans 14 amino acids. From germline, CDR1 is DFQATT and CDR2 SNEGSKA (reference sequence).

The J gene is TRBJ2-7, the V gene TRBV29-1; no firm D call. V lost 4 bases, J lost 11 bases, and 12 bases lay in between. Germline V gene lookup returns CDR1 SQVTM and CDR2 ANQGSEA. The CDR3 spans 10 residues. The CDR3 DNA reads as TGCAGCGTTGTCCGAGAGTCCGAGTACTTC. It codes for CSVVRESEYF.

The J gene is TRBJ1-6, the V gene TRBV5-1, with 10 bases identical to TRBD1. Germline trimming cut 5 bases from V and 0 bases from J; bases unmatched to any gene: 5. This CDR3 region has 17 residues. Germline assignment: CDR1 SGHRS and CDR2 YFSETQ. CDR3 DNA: TGCGCCAGCAGGGACAGGGGGACGAGCTCCTATAATTCACCCCTCCACTTT. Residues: CASRDRGTSSYNSPLHF.

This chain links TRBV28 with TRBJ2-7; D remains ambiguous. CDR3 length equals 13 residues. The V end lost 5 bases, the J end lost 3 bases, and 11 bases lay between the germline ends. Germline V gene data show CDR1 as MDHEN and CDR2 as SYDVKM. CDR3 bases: TGTGCCAGCAGTGACAATAATAGCTACGAGCAGTACTTC. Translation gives CASSDNNSYEQYF.

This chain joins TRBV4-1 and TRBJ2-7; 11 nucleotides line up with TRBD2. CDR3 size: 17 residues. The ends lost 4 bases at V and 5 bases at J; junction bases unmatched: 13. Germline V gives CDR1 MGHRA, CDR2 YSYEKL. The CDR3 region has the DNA TGCGCCAGCAGCCGGGAAAACAGCGGACTAGCGGGCAACGAGCAGTACTTC. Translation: CASSRENSGLAGNEQYF.

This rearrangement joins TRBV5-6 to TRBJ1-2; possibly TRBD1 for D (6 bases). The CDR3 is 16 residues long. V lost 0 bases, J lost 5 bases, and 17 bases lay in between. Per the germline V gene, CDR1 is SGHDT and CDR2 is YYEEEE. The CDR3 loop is CASSLGPGEDPYGYTF. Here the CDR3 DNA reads TGTGCCAGCAGCTTGGGCCCAGGGGAAGACCCATATGGCTACACCTTC. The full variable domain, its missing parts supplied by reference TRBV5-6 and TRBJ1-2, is DAGVTQSPTHLIKTRGQQVTLRCSPKSGHDTVSWYQQALGQGPQFIFQYYEEEERQRGNFPDRFSGHQFPNYSSELNVNALLLGDSALYLCASSLGPGEDPYGYTFGSGTRLTVV.

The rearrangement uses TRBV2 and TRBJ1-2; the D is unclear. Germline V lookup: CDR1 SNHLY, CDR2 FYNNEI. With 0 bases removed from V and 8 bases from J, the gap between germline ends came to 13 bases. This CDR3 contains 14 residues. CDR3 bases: TGTGCCAGCAGTGAAGCTGGCGGGGTGGACGGCTACACCTTC. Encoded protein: CASSEAGGVDGYTF.

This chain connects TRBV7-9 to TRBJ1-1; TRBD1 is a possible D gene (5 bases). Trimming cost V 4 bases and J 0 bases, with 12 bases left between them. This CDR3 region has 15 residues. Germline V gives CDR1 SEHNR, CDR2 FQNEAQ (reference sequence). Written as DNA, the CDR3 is TGTGCCAGCAGCTCACCTTCGGACATGAACACTGAAGCTTTCTTT. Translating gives CASSSPSDMNTEAFF.

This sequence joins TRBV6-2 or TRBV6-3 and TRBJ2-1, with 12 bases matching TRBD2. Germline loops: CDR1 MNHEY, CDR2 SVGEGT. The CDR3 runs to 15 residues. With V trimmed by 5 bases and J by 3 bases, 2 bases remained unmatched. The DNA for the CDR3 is TGTGCCAGCAGTAAGACTAGCGGGGGCTACAATGAGCAGTTCTTC. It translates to CASSKTSGGYNEQFF.

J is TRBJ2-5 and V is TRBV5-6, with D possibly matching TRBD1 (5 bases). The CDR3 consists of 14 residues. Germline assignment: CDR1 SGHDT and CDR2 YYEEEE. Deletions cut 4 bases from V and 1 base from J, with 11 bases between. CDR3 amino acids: CASSLRQTQETQYF. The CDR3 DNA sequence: TGTGCCAGCAGCCTGAGACAGACCCAAGAGACCCAGTACTTC. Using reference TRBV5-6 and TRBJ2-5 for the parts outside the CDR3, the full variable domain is DAGVTQSPTHLIKTRGQQVTLRCSPKSGHDTVSWYQQALGQGPQFIFQYYEEEERQRGNFPDRFSGHQFPNYSSELNVNALLLGDSALYLCASSLRQTQETQYFGPGTRLLVL.

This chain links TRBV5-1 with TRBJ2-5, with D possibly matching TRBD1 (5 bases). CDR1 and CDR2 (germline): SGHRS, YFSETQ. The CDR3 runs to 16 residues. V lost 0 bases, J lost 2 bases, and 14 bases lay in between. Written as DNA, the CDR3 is TGCGCCAGCAGCTTGGCACCTTTACAGGTTCAAGAGACCCAGTACTTC. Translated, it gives CASSLAPLQVQETQYF.

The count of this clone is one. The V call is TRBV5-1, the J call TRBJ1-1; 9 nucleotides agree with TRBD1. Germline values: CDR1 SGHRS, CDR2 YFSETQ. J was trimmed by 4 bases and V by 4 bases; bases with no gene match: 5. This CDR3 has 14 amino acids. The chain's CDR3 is CASSPGQGGTEAFF. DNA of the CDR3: TGCGCCAGCAGCCCGGGACAGGGCGGCACTGAAGCTTTCTTT.

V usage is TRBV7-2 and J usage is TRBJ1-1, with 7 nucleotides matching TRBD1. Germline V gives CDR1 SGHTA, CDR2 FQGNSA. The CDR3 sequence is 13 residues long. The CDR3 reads CASQGGSITEAFF. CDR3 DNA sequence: TGTGCATCCCAGGGGGGAAGTATCACTGAAGCTTTCTTT.

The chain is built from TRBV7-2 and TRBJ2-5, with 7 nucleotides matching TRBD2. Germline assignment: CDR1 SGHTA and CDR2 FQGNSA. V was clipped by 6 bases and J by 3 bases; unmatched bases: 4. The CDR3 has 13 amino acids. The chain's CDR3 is CASRGGGEETQYF. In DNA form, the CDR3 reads TGTGCCAGCAGAGGCGGGGGAGAAGAGACCCAGTACTTC.

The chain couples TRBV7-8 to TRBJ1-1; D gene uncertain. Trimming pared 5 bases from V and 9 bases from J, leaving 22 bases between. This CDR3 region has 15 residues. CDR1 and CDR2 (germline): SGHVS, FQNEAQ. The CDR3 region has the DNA TGTGCCAGCAGCGCCAAAACGATGGACGGGGTTAAAGCTTTCTTT. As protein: CASSAKTMDGVKAFF.

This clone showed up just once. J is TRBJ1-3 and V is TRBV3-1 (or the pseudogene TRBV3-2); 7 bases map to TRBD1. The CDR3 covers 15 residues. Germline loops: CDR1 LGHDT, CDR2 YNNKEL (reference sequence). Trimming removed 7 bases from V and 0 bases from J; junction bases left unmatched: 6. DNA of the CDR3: TGTGCCAGCACCCTAGGGACAGTCTCTGGAAACACCATATATTTT. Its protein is CASTLGTVSGNTIYF.

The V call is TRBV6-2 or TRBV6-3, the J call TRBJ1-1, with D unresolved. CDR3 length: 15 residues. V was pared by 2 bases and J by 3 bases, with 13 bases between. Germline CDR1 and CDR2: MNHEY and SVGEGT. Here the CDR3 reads CASSYSKGRDTEAFF. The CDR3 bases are TGTGCCAGCAGTTACAGTAAAGGGAGGGACACTGAAGCTTTCTTT.

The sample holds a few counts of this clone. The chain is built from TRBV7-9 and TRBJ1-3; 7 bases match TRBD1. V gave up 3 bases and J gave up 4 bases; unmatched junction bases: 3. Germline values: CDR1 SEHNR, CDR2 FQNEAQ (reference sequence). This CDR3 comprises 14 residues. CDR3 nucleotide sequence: TGTGCCAGCAGCTTCACAGGGGTCGGAAACACCATATATTTT. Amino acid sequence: CASSFTGVGNTIYF.

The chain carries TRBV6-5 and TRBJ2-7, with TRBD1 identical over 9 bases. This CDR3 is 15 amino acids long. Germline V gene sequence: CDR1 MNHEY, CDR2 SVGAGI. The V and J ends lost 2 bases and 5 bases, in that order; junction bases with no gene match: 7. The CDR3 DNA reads TGTGCCAGCAGTTACCGGGGGACAGGGAAGCACGAGCAGTACTTC. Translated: CASSYRGTGKHEQYF.

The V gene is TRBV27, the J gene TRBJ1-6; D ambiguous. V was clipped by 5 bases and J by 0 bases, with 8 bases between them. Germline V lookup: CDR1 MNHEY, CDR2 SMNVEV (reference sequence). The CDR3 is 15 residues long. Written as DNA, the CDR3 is TGTGCCAGCAGTAAGGGAGGCTCCTATAATTCACCCCTCCACTTT. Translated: CASSKGGSYNSPLHF.

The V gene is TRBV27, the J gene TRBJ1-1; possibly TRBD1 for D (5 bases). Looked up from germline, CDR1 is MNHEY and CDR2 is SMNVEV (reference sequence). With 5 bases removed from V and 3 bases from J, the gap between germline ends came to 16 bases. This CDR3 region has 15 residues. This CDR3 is CASSNIGVVYTEAFF. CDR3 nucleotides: TGTGCCAGCAGTAACATAGGGGTTGTGTACACTGAAGCTTTCTTT.

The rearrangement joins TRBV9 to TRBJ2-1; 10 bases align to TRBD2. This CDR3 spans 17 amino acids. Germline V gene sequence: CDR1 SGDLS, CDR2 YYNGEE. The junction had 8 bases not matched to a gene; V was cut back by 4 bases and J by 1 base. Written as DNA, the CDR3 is TGTGCCAGCAGCCCTAGCGGGGGCGGGGGATCCTACAATGAGCAGTTCTTC. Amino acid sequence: CASSPSGGGGSYNEQFF. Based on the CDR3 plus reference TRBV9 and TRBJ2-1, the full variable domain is DSGVTQTPKHLITATGQRVTLRCSPRSGDLSVYWYQQSLDQGLQFLIQYYNGEERAKGNILERFSAQQFPDLHSELNLSSLELGDSALYFCASSPSGGGGSYNEQFFGPGTRLTVL.

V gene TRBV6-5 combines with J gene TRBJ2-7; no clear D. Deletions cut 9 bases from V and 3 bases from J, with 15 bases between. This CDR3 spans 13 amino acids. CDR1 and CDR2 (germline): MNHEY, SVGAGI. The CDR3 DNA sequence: TGTGCCAGTGGCCAAACCATCGACTACGAGCAGTACTTC. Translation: CASGQTIDYEQYF.

The CDR3 nucleotides are TGTGCCAGCAGCTTACTGTCTAGCTCCTACGAGCAGTACTTC. Protein sequence: CASSLLSSSYEQYF. The rearrangement joins TRBV7-2 to TRBJ2-7; D is uncertain. The CDR3 runs to 14 residues. Trimming took off 2 bases at V and 0 bases at J, with 8 bases between the two ends. The germline gives CDR1 SGHTA, CDR2 FQGNSA.

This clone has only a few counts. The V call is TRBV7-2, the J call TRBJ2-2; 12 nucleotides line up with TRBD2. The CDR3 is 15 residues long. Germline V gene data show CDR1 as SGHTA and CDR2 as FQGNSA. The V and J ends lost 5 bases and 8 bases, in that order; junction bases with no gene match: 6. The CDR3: CASSTTSGGGGELFF. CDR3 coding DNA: TGTGCCAGCAGCACGACTAGCGGGGGCGGTGGGGAGCTGTTTTTT.

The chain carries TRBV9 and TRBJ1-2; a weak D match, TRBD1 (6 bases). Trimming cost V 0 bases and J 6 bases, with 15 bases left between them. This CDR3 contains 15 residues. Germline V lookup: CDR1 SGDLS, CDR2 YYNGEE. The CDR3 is CASSVEQGRVNGYTF. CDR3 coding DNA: TGTGCCAGCAGCGTAGAGCAGGGGCGGGTAAATGGCTACACCTTC. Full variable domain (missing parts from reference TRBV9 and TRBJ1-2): DSGVTQTPKHLITATGQRVTLRCSPRSGDLSVYWYQQSLDQGLQFLIQYYNGEERAKGNILERFSAQQFPDLHSELNLSSLELGDSALYFCASSVEQGRVNGYTFGSGTRLTVV.